Listed below are T cell receptor beta chains from one sample, sequenced in a study of cytomegalovirus exposure and HLA in healthy donors. Assay used: immunoSEQ multiplex PCR; TCRdb lists only in-frame clones, some missing. This table holds 150,000 or so clones, about four fifths found once. Sequencing input: PBMCs. All receptors derive from a male donor in good health and CMV-seronegative. The conserved cysteine and the conserved F or W are not part of the CDR3 here.

J: TRBJ2-7
V: TRBV6-6
CDR3: ASSRTGGVF

J: TRBJ2-1
V: TRBV7-3
CDR3: ASSLRGTGWDEQF

J: TRBJ2-1
V: TRBV6-5
CDR3: ASSPLGSPYNEQF

J: TRBJ2-1
V: TRBV5-1
CDR3: ASSLGAANYNEQF

J: TRBJ1-2
V: TRBV27
CDR3: ASSLTANYGYT

J: TRBJ2-1
V: TRBV5-1
CDR3: ASGDGVGGNEQF

J: TRBJ1-4
V: TRBV15
CDR3: ATSNVGQGEKLF

J: TRBJ2-7
V: TRBV19
CDR3: ASGGTARGEQY

J: TRBJ2-2
V: TRBV5-1
CDR3: ASSLQGGNTGELF

J: TRBJ2-7
V: TRBV6-5
CDR3: ASSYSGQGAYEQY

J: TRBJ2-7
V: TRBV11-2
CDR3: ASSLLNQGYEQY

J: TRBJ2-7
V: TRBV2
CDR3: ASSQDRGAYEQY

J: TRBJ2-7
V: TRBV5-1
CDR3: ASSLEAGVERY

J: TRBJ2-2
V: TRBV28
CDR3: ASSFVGTGFTGELF

J: TRBJ2-7
V: TRBV7-7
CDR3: ASSPGLAGTHEQY

J: TRBJ1-5
V: TRBV27
CDR3: ASSVQGGNQPQH

J: TRBJ2-2
V: TRBV30
CDR3: AWSRQGSAGELF

J: TRBJ2-2
V: TRBV6-4
CDR3: ASSVGISGELF

J: TRBJ1-2
V: TRBV5-6
CDR3: ASSSGQNYGYT

J: TRBJ2-3
V: TRBV4-1
CDR3: ASSSGQTDTQY

J: TRBJ1-5
V: TRBV30
CDR3: AWSVSQGNQPQH

J: TRBJ1-1
V: TRBV30
CDR3: AWGTGTGLGAF

J: TRBJ2-7
V: TRBV7-3
CDR3: ASSFVTDIPYEQY

J: TRBJ2-7
V: TRBV6-5
CDR3: ASRSIRDRNYEQY

J: TRBJ2-1
V: TRBV5-1
CDR3: ASSLSGGYNEQF

J: TRBJ2-5
V: TRBV7-3
CDR3: ASSLDREGTQY

J: TRBJ2-1
V: TRBV28
CDR3: ASSQGTSGRNEQF

J: TRBJ1-5
V: TRBV19
CDR3: ASSPTGGFQPQH

J: TRBJ2-1
V: TRBV19
CDR3: ASSIDTSGSGLRQF

J: TRBJ1-5
V: TRBV7-9
CDR3: SSSLNGQGAYQPQH

J: TRBJ2-5
V: TRBV5-4
CDR3: ASSGAAGKIGTQY

J: TRBJ2-3
V: TRBV6-4
CDR3: ASSERLAGTDTQY

J: TRBJ2-7
V: TRBV4-3
CDR3: ASSQDGGTAPFDYEQY

J: TRBJ2-7
V: TRBV30
CDR3: AWSHGQGPYEQY

J: TRBJ2-6
V: TRBV30
CDR3: AWSVSTGANVLT

J: TRBJ1-2
V: TRBV19
CDR3: ASSPGQDSYGYT

J: TRBJ1-5
V: TRBV4-2
CDR3: ASSQGQGEAFQPQH

J: TRBJ2-3
V: TRBV7-2
CDR3: ASWKGNTQY

J: TRBJ1-2
V: TRBV18
CDR3: ASSKGTGTATVYGYT

J: TRBJ2-2
V: TRBV10-3
CDR3: AISTSGTSGRKGSNTGELF

J: TRBJ2-7
V: TRBV27
CDR3: ASSISWSNRGYEQY

J: TRBJ2-2
V: TRBV27
CDR3: ASSYLTGELF

J: TRBJ2-2
V: TRBV7-2
CDR3: ASSLVLARGTGELF